This entry describes one T cell receptor (beta chain). The CDR3 spans 15 residues. The germline gives CDR1 SGHRS, CDR2 YFSETQ. With V trimmed by 4 bases and J by 4 bases, 3 bases remained unmatched. As processed by the authors: How many nucleated cells were present was estimated from reference gene primer amplification. Sequencing was performed with immunoSEQ multiplex PCR; in TCRdb, only in-frame clones are kept and a portion is missing. That table furnishes V, J and clone size, whereas the DNA furnished D and trimming. The table records hundreds of thousands of clones, 85% to 90% of them present only once. The sample originates from a study of blood T cell repertoires in COVID-19. About the research overall: The origin of the acute and convalescent COVID-19 samples was the United States, Italy and Spain. PBMCs, B-cell-depleted T cells, or T cells provided the cDNA or gDNA that made up the material.

The chain links TRBV5-1 to TRBJ2-1; 12 bases are a match to TRBD1. The TCR was taken from a woman between 40 and 50 years old who had recovered from COVID-19. What was sequenced was peripheral blood. DNA for the CDR3: TGCGCCAGCAGCATGGGACAGGGGGCATACAATGAGCAGTTCTTC. Translated: CASSMGQGAYNEQFF.